In its sample, the clone carrying this T cell receptor (beta chain) was seen a few times. This sample is part of a study of T-cell reconstitution after alpha-beta-depleted transplantation in children. It was with unique molecular identifiers that the TCRbeta library was prepared. TCRdb re-called the PCR reads with MiXCR, one entry per CDR3 protein. Of about 370,000 distinct CDR3 sequences in the sample, roughly 20% were seen once. The sample was PBMCs from the stem cell graft donor, taken from the stem cell graft. This TCR came from a human donor who donated a stem cell graft to a child with acute myeloid leukemia.

In DNA, the CDR3 is TGTGCCAGCTGTTGGGGGCTCTCCTACGAGCAGTACTTC. It specifies CASCWGLSYEQYF. The chain has TRBV28 and TRBJ2-7, with D maybe TRBD1 (6 bases). The V gene lost 8 bases and the J gene lost 0 bases, with 11 bases spanning the gap. Per the germline V gene, CDR1 is MDHEN and CDR2 is SYDVKM. The CDR3 has 13 amino acids.